This TCR beta chain came from a study of T cell responses to AZD1222 COVID-19 vaccine. Sequencing used immunoSEQ multiplex PCR; TCRdb keeps in-frame clones, though not all of them. The sample contains 100,000 to 150,000 clones, approximately 90% of which appear only once. CDR1 and CDR2 from the germline V gene are PRHDT and FYEKMQ (reference sequence). The ends were cut back, 0 bases at V and 0 bases at J, with 12 bases in the middle. This CDR3 comprises 18 residues. Worth noting for this clone: What it binds is unknown.

Study outcomes and limitations: Just a handful of AZD1222 recipients were seropositive at baseline. White British ancestry dominated among donors, who included more females, and clonal diversity was possibly underestimated. Researchers report vaccine-associated CD4 TCRs spanning spike, with dominance at 160-218 and 743-854.

Some second doses came at about 4 weeks and others at about 12 weeks; these were pooled. This specimen was peripheral blood, taken 28 days after the second AZD1222 dose. This TCR derives from an adult who received the AZD1222 COVID-19 vaccine. This chain uses TRBV13 with TRBJ1-6; D gene ambiguous. The CDR3 nucleotides read TGTGCCAGCAGCTTAGGGGGAAAGCGGCTCTCCTATAATTCACCCCTCCACTTT. Its protein product is CASSLGGKRLSYNSPLHF. The full variable domain, with the rest looked up from reference TRBV13 and TRBJ1-6, is AAGVIQSPRHLIKEKRETATLKCYPIPRHDTVYWYQQGPGQDPQFLISFYEKMQSDKGSIPDRFSAQQFSDYHSELNMSSLELGDSALYFCASSLGGKRLSYNSPLHFGNGTRLTVT.